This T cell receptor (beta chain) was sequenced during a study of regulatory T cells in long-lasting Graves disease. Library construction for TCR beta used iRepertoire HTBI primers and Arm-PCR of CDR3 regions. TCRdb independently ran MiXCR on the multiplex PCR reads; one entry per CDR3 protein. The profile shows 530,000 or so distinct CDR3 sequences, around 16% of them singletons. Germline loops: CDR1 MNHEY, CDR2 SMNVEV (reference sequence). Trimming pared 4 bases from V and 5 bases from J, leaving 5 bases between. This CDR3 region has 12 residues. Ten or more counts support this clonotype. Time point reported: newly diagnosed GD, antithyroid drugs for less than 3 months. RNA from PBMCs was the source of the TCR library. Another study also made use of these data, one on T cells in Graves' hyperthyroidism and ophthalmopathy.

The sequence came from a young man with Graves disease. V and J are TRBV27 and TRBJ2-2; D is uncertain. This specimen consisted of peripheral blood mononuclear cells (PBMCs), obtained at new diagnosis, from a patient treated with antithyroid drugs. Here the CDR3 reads CASSSPTGELFF. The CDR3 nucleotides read TGTGCCAGCAGTTCCCCGACCGGGGAGCTGTTTTTT.